The 16 T cell receptor beta chains below come from one sample, sequenced in a study of response to subunit inactivated influenza vaccine (dated 2018 in TCRdb). Preparation of the library involved RT-PCR. Sequencer: Illumina HiSeq 2500. TCRdb reran the public reads through fastp at Q25 and MiXCR, keeping productive beta chains. Identical CDR3 proteins give one entry, which carries the most common genes and DNA. This sample has under 800,000 distinct CDR3 sequences in its table, and approximately 15% of those were observed once. Of the sample, 6.5% to 8.5% is held by the ten largest clones. The sequenced sample was PBMCs from blood, obtained 14 to 15 days before vaccination. Receptors originate from a man aged 45-65 years who received an inactivated influenza vaccine. Donor details come from another sample of the same person, matched by shared clones.

This clonotype has ten or more counts. CDR3 coding DNA: TGTGCCAGCAGCCAAAACGCAGGGGGTCGGGGTCAGCCCCAGCATTTT. Translating it yields CASSQNAGGRGQPQHF. The chain has TRBV3-1 and TRBJ1-5, with 7 positions matching TRBD1. This CDR3 is 16 amino acids long. Trimming removed 2 bases from V and 6 bases from J; junction bases left unmatched: 10. Germline CDR1 is LGHDT and CDR2 is YNNKEL (reference sequence).

V is TRBV30 and J is TRBJ2-1; the D gene is possibly TRBD2 (5 bases). The V end was cut by 2 bases, the J end by 5 bases, with 16 bases between. Germline CDR1 GTSNPN, CDR2 SVGIG (reference sequence). The CDR3 runs 15 residues. The CDR3 DNA follows: TGTGCCTGGAGTTTGTCAGGAGGACTGAACAATGAGCAGTTCTTC. Protein sequence: CAWSLSGGLNNEQFF. Full variable domain (rest looked up from reference TRBV30 and TRBJ2-1): SQTIHQWPATLVQPVGSPLSLECTVEGTSNPNLYWYRQAAGRGLQLLFYSVGIGQISSEVPQNLSASRPQDRQFILSSKKLLLSDSGFYLCAWSLSGGLNNEQFFGPGTRLTVL.

This clonotype came up a few times. A junction end diverges from the germline sequence, so it may reflect a read error. The J gene is TRBJ1-1, the V gene TRBV6-2 or TRBV6-3, with a tentative D call TRBD1 (6 bases). The CDR3 extends over 16 amino acids. The germline gives CDR1 MNHEY, CDR2 SVGEGT. The CDR3 reads CASNRGGAAKNTEVFF. The CDR3 DNA reads TGTGCCAGCAATAGGGGGGGGGCGGCAAAGAACACTGAAGTTTTCTTT.

This clonotype was found many times. The chain carries TRBV27 and TRBJ2-7; the D gene is possibly TRBD1 (6 bases). Germline values: CDR1 MNHEY, CDR2 SMNVEV (reference sequence). There are 14 residues in the CDR3. Trimming pared 2 bases from V and 3 bases from J, leaving 11 bases between. The CDR3 protein is CASSLKGVGYEQYF. Here the CDR3 DNA reads TGTGCCAGCAGTTTAAAGGGGGTGGGCTACGAGCAGTACTTC.

This clonotype was seen many times. V usage is TRBV9 and J usage is TRBJ2-1, with a possible D match to TRBD1 (6 bases). V was cut by 4 bases and J by 4 bases, with 18 bases left in between. Germline V CDR1 and CDR2: SGDLS, YYNGEE. This CDR3 is 16 amino acids long. The CDR3 is CASSLGPGVEYNEQFF. CDR3 nucleotides: TGTGCCAGCAGCCTAGGCCCAGGGGTAGAATACAATGAGCAGTTCTTC.

CDR3 residues: CAGTKGSGGANTGELFF. The CDR3 region has the DNA TGTGCCGGGACAAAGGGGAGCGGGGGCGCGAACACCGGGGAGCTGTTTTTT. This chain connects TRBV12-3 or TRBV12-4 to TRBJ2-2; TRBD2 matches 8 bases. The V segment lost 11 bases and the J segment 0 bases; nucleotides outside the gene matches: 14. This CDR3 region has 17 residues.

The chain couples TRBV4-2 to TRBJ2-7, with D perhaps matching TRBD1 (5 bases). Germline V gene data show CDR1 as LGHNA and CDR2 as YNFKEQ. The ends were cut back, 1 base at V and 6 bases at J, with 19 bases in the middle. There are 16 residues in the CDR3. The CDR3, as DNA: TGTGCCAGCAGCCAAGCGGTTGGCAGGGTCTTCCGCGAGCAGTACTTC. Translated, it gives CASSQAVGRVFREQYF.

J is TRBJ2-7 and V is TRBV7-9; tentative D call: TRBD2 (6 bases). The CDR3 extends over 14 amino acids. Trimming removed 3 bases from V and 4 bases from J, with 13 bases in between. The germline V gene encodes CDR1 SEHNR and CDR2 FQNEAQ (reference sequence). In nucleotides, the CDR3 is TGTGCCAGCAGCTTGGATAGCGGTGTTTACGAGCAGTACTTC. This gives the protein CASSLDSGVYEQYF. The full variable domain, rest sourced from reference TRBV7-9 and TRBJ2-7, is DTGVSQNPRHKITKRGQNVTFRCDPISEHNRLYWYRQTLGQGPEFLTYFQNEAQLEKSRLLSDRFSAERPKGSFSTLEIQRTEQGDSAMYLCASSLDSGVYEQYFGPGTRLTVT.

As regards this clonotype: It may be a read error: a sequence one base away is much more abundant. V usage is TRBV10-3 and J usage is TRBJ2-1; 8 bases line up with TRBD1. This CDR3 region has 13 residues. V gave up 11 bases and J gave up 3 bases; unmatched junction bases: 6. Germline-derived CDR1 and CDR2 are ENHRY and SYGVKD. CDR3: CAARDRRYNEQFF. For the CDR3, the DNA is TGTGCCGCTCGGGACAGGCGCTACAATGAGCAGTTCTTC.

This clonotype was seen at least ten times. This chain uses TRBV6-6 with TRBJ2-1; tentatively, D is TRBD2 (6 bases). In germline, CDR1 is MNHNY, CDR2 SVGAGI (reference sequence). Trimming shortened V by 7 bases and J by 9 bases, and 13 bases separated the two germline ends. The CDR3 is made up of 12 amino acids. Here the CDR3 DNA reads TGTGCCAGCACCACAACCGGGGGTGAGCAGTTCTTC. It encodes CASTTTGGEQFF.

CDR3 nucleotides: TGTGCCAGCAGGCAGGGGGCGATTGACATTCAGTACTTC. This gives the protein CASRQGAIDIQYF. This rearrangement joins TRBV4-2 to TRBJ2-4; 8 nucleotides agree with TRBD1. Germline CDR1 is LGHNA and CDR2 is YNFKEQ. Germline trimming cut 6 bases from V and 8 bases from J; bases unmatched to any gene: 6. This CDR3 is built from 13 residues.

CDR3 region: CASSLVGGTGGGTDTQYF. The CDR3 nucleotides read TGTGCCAGCAGCTTAGTGGGAGGCACCGGAGGCGGCACAGATACGCAGTATTTT. The chain couples TRBV11-2 to TRBJ2-3; a possible D gene is TRBD2 (6 bases). With 1 base removed from V and 1 base from J, the gap between germline ends came to 18 bases. The CDR3 totals 18 residues. CDR1 is SGHAT, CDR2 FQNNGV, per germline.

The CDR3 nucleotides read TGCAGTGCTCCCCGGACGGGCGGGTACGAGCAGTACTTC. Translation gives CSAPRTGGYEQYF. This chain links TRBV20-1 with TRBJ2-7; the D gene is possibly TRBD2 (5 bases). The CDR3 sequence is 13 residues long. Trimming removed 5 bases at V and 4 bases at J, with 15 bases between. The germline CDR1 and CDR2 sequences are DFQATT and SNEGSKA (reference sequence).

The V and J genes are TRBV3-1 and TRBJ2-4; D call uncertain. V dropped 1 base and J dropped 9 bases, with 16 bases sitting between them. The CDR3 contains 15 residues. Germline V gene sequence: CDR1 LGHDT, CDR2 YNNKEL (reference sequence). The CDR3 reads CASSQGAMDRSIQYF. DNA of the CDR3: TGTGCCAGCAGCCAAGGGGCCATGGACCGATCCATTCAGTACTTC.

This clonotype was seen a handful of times. This chain uses TRBV29-1 with TRBJ1-4; TRBD1 matches 8 bases. V shed 6 bases and J 7 bases; nucleotides not matched to a gene: 10. The CDR3 is made up of 14 amino acids. Germline-derived CDR1 and CDR2 are SQVTM and ANQGSEA. CDR3 loop: CSVPGGQVVEKLFF. The CDR3 region has the DNA TGCAGCGTACCCGGGGGACAGGTGGTTGAAAAACTGTTTTTT.

The V and J genes are TRBV29-1 and TRBJ2-3; 7 bases align to TRBD2. Trimming removed 6 bases from V and 5 bases from J; junction bases left unmatched: 8. The germline gives CDR1 SQVTM, CDR2 ANQGSEA. The CDR3 covers 13 residues. The CDR3 loop reads CSVRGRALDTQYF. CDR3 nucleotide sequence: TGCAGCGTAAGAGGGAGGGCTCTAGATACGCAGTATTTT.